The T cell receptor beta chain described here comes from a study of a mutant IDH1 vaccine in newly diagnosed glioma. Study at large: Treated patients had a mean age of roughly 44 years and a sex split that was roughly 60% male and 37.5% female. Every participant had undergone radiotherapy, temozolomide, or both before, and most underwent both. The study, taken as a whole, reports: Overall, 85% to 95% of patients had vaccine-induced immune responses. Pseudoprogression seemed unrelated to changes in top peripheral T cell clonotypes.

With regard to this clone: Antigen: not known.

Assay: immunoSEQ multiplex PCR; the TCRdb copy retains only in-frame clones and omits some. The sample gives 45,000 to 65,000 clones, approximately 78% of which show up once; around 8% is in the top ten. Germline V lookup: CDR1 GTSNPN, CDR2 SVGIG (reference sequence). The V and J ends lost 3 bases and 4 bases respectively, with 9 bases between them. CDR3 length equals 12 residues. This sample's time point: week 23, last vaccination. A single vaccine dose contained 300 ug of mutant IDH1 20-mer peptide, and topical imiquimod was used with it. The sequences come from PBMCs, collected from a glioma patient whose treatment included an IDH1 peptide vaccine. The chain joins TRBV30 to TRBJ1-2; a weak D match, TRBD1 (5 bases). The TCR was taken from a woman between 40 and 55 years old with glioma. Some clones in this sample may be carry-over from other donors' samples. CDR3 protein: CAWRGQGYGYTF. The CDR3 DNA is TGTGCCTGGAGAGGACAAGGCTATGGCTACACCTTC.